This T cell receptor (beta chain) emerged from a study of CD8+ T cells in alopecia areata. Study-wide context: Tofacitinib ran for 6 to 18 months before 6 months off drug.

This clone came up a few times. What it binds is unknown. The CDR3 spans 17 residues. Germline loops: CDR1 MNHEY, CDR2 SMNVEV (reference sequence). V lost 1 base and J lost 0, with 13 bases in between. Reverse transcription of extracted RNA yielded cDNA, which provided the sequencing template. The table came from immunoSEQ multiplex PCR; TCRdb's copy has only in-frame clones and leaves some out. The sample holds about 180,000 clones, approximately 59% seen once. Study results and caveats: For lesional scalp, especially alopecia totalis/universalis, clonality was higher than in normal scalp.

This sample comprised CD4+ T cells sorted from blood, obtained at week 0. The chain uses TRBV27 and TRBJ2-1; tentative D call: TRBD1 (5 bases). The origin of this receptor is a human donor with alopecia areata. CDR3 bases: TGTGCCAGCAGTTTATACGTGGGGCTCAGCTCCTACAATGAGCAGTTCTTC. Translated: CASSLYVGLSSYNEQFF.